This TCR beta chain was observed in a study of T cells in Graves' hyperthyroidism and ophthalmopathy. Study as a whole: Initial diagnosis, before any treatment, was when peripheral blood was collected.

Hyperthyroidism in the patients, aged 18 to 65, was newly diagnosed and under 2 months in duration. Each diagnosis drew on symptoms, thyroxine, TRAb, thyroid ultrasound and orbital computed tomography findings. It was 10 ml of fresh peripheral blood that supplied the PBMCs. The germline gives CDR1 LGHNA, CDR2 YSLEER. V shed 3 bases, J shed 5 bases, and the junction held 2 bases outside the gene matches. The CDR3 spans 14 residues. From RNA transcripts, TCR beta CDR3 regions were amplified. HTBI primers were employed in a first-round RT-PCR of the TCR CDR3. TCRdb called the multiplex PCR reads again in MiXCR, with one record for every CDR3 protein. This sample yields about 290,000 distinct CDR3 sequences, of which about an eighth are seen a single time; 7.8% belongs to the top ten.

Input material: blood. The sequence was obtained from a woman aged 25 to 39 with Graves' hyperthyroidism that later progressed to Graves' ophthalmopathy. The V gene is TRBV4-3, the J gene TRBJ2-1; TRBD2 matches 9 bases. CDR3 protein: CASSHRLADNEQFF. CDR3 coding DNA: TGCGCCAGCAGCCATCGACTAGCGGACAATGAGCAGTTCTTC.